One and the same sample provided the 2 T cell receptor beta chains below, sequenced in a study of cytomegalovirus exposure and HLA in healthy donors. PCR involved 60 Vbeta and 13 Jbeta primers. TCRdb's copy holds only in-frame clones and misses some; the assay was immunoSEQ multiplex PCR. Here the sample spans 100,000 to 150,000 clones, around 79% being singletons. Sequencing was carried out using PBMCs. These receptors were obtained from a woman between 40 and 55 years old in good health and CMV-seronegative.

The V gene is TRBV2, the J gene TRBJ1-6; no firm D call. CDR3 length: 15 residues. Per the germline V gene, CDR1 is SNHLY and CDR2 is FYNNEI. The germline V and J ends were trimmed by 2 bases and 5 bases, with 10 bases remaining between them. CDR3 sequence reads: CASSEIGVNNSPLHF. CDR3 nucleotide sequence: TGTGCCAGCAGTGAAATCGGGGTCAATAATTCACCCCTCCACTTT.

The chain employs TRBV5-4 and TRBJ1-2; a weak D match, TRBD1 (5 bases). Germline-derived CDR1 and CDR2 are SGHNT and YYREEE (reference sequence). Trimming pared 5 bases from V and 1 base from J, leaving 12 bases between. The length of the CDR3 is 14 residues. For the CDR3, the DNA is TGTGCCAGCAGTCGAGACAGCTATAACTATGGCTACACCTTC. Protein sequence: CASSRDSYNYGYTF.